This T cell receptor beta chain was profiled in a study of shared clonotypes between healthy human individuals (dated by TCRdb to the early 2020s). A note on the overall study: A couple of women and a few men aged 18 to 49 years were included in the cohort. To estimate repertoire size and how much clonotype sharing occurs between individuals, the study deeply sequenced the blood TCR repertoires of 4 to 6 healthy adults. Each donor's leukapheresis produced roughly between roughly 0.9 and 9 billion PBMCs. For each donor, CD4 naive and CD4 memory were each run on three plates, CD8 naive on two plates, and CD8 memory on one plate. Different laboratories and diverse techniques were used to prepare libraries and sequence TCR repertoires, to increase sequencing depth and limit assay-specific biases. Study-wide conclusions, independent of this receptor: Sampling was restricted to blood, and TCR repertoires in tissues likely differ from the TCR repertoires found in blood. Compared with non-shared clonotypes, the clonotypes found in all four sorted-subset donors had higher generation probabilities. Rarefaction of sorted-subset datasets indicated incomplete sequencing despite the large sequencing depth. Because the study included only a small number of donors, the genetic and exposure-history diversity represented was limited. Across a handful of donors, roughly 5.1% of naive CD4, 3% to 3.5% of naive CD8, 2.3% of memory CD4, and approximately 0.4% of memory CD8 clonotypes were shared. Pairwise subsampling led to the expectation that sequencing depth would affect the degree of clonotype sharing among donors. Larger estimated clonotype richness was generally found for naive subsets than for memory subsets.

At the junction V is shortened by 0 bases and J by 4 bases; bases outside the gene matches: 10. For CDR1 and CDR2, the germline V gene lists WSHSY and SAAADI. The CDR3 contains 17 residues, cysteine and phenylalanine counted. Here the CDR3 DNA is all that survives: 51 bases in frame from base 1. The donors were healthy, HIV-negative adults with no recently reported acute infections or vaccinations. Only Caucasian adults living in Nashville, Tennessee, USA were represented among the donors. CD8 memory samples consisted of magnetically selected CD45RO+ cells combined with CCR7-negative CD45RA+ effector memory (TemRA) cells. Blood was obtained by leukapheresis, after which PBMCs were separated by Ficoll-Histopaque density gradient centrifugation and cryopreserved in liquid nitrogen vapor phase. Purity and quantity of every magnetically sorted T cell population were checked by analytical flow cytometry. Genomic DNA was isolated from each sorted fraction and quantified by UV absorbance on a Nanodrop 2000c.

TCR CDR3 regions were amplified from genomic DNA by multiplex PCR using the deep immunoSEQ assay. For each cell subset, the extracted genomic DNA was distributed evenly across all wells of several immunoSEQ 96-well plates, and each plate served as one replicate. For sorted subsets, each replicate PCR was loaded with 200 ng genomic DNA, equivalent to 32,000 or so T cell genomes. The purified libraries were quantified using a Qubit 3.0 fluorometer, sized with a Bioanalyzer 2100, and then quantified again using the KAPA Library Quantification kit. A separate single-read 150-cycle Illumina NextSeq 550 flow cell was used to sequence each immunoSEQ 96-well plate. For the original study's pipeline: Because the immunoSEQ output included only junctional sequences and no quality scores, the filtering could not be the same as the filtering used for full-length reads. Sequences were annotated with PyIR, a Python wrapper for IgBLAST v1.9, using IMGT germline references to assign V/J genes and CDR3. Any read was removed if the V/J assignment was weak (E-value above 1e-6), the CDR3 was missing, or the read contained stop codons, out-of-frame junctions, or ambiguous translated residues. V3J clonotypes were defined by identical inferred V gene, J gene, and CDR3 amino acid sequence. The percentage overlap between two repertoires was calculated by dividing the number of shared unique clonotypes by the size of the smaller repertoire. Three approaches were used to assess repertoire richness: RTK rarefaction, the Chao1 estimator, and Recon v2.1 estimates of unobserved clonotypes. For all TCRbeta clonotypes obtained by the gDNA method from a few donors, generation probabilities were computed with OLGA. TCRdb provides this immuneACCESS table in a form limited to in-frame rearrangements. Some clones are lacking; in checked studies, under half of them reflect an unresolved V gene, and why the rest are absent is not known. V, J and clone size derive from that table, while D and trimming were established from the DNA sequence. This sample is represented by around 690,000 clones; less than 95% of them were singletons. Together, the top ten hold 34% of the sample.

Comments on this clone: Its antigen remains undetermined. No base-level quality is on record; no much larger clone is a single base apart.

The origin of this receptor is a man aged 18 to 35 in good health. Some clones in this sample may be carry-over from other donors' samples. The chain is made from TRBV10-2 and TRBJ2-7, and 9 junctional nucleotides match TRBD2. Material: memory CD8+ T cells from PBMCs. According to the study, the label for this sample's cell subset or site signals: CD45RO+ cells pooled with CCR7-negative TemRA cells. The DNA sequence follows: TGCGCCAGCAGTGAGTCAAACAAGCGGGAGGCCTCATACGAGCAGTACTTC. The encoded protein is CASSESNKREASYEQYF.